These 24 T cell receptor beta chains were sequenced from one sample in a study of blood T cell repertoires in COVID-19. Data came from immunoSEQ multiplex PCR; TCRdb stores just in-frame clones and leaves some out. The profile shows tens of thousands of clones, roughly nine tenths of them singletons. Source material: peripheral blood. Receptors originate from a man aged 80 or over in a cohort sampled during active COVID-19.

The CDR3 nucleotides are TGTGCCATCAGTGACTCTAGCGGGGGGCCGTACAATGAGCAGTTCTTC. Protein product: CAISDSSGGPYNEQFF. The chain couples TRBV10-3 to TRBJ2-1; 11 nucleotides align to TRBD2. Trimming cost V 3 bases and J 4 bases; bases outside gene matches: 5. CDR1 is ENHRY, CDR2 SYGVKD, per germline. The CDR3 extends over 16 amino acids.

The chain employs TRBV7-9 and TRBJ2-7; D possibly corresponds to TRBD2 (5 bases). The CDR3 covers 13 residues. V lost 1 base and J lost 8, with 12 bases in between. Germline CDR1 SEHNR, CDR2 FQNEAQ (reference sequence). The CDR3 protein is CASSLGGSAQQYV. CDR3 sequence (DNA): TGTGCCAGCAGCTTAGGAGGGTCAGCCCAGCAGTACGTC.

The rearrangement joins TRBV6-5 to TRBJ1-6; TRBD1 matches at 8 bases. CDR1 and CDR2 from the germline V gene are MNHEY and SVGAGI. The ends lost 3 bases at V and 11 bases at J; junction bases unmatched: 12. This CDR3 comprises 16 residues. The CDR3 DNA sequence: TGTGCCAGCAGTTATTACGTTGACAGGGGATCGACACCCCTCCACTTT. Translating gives CASSYYVDRGSTPLHF.

J is TRBJ1-1 and V is TRBV19; D unresolved. V lost 5 bases and J 2 bases, leaving 9 bases between the germline ends. The CDR3 is made up of 13 amino acids. Germline-derived CDR1 and CDR2 are LNHDA and SQIVND (reference sequence). For the CDR3, the DNA is TGTGCCAGTAGTGTCCGGAGTAACACTGAAGCTTTCTTT. Its protein product is CASSVRSNTEAFF.

The genes are TRBV11-2 and TRBJ2-3, with TRBD2 identical over 11 bases. CDR1 is SGHAT and CDR2 is FQNNGV in the germline V gene. This CDR3 spans 16 amino acids. The trim removed 5 bases at V and 4 bases at J, leaving 8 bases unmatched. The CDR3 loop is CASSLLAGGPPDTQYF. CDR3 coding DNA: TGTGCCAGCAGCCTCTTAGCGGGGGGGCCCCCAGATACGCAGTATTTT. The variable domain in full, completed from reference TRBV11-2 and TRBJ2-3, reads EAGVAQSPRYKIIEKRQSVAFWCNPISGHATLYWYQQILGQGPKLLIQFQNNGVVDDSQLPKDRFSAERLKGVDSTLKIQPAKLEDSAVYLCASSLLAGGPPDTQYFGPGTRLTVL.

The chain joins TRBV5-1 to TRBJ1-1; D is ambiguous. With 7 bases removed from V and 4 bases from J, the gap between germline ends came to 20 bases. Germline lookup yields CDR1 SGHRS and CDR2 YFSETQ. The CDR3 covers 15 residues. The DNA for the CDR3 is TGCGCCAGCCGAGAGAATTTGTCTGAGGGCACTGAAGCTTTCTTT. Amino acid sequence: CASRENLSEGTEAFF.

The rearrangement joins TRBV6-2 or TRBV6-3 to TRBJ1-3; D possibly corresponds to TRBD1 (5 bases). This CDR3 is 13 amino acids long. V lost 4 bases to trimming and J lost 3 bases, with 7 bases between them. Germline V gene lookup returns CDR1 MNHEY and CDR2 SVGEGT. The CDR3 DNA sequence: TGTGCCAGCAGTTTCAGGGATGGAAACACCATATATTTT. Translation gives CASSFRDGNTIYF.

V and J are TRBV10-3 and TRBJ2-7; D is undetermined. The CDR3 is made up of 13 amino acids. Trimming removed 3 bases from V and 2 bases from J, with 8 bases in between. The germline gives CDR1 ENHRY, CDR2 SYGVKD. Here the CDR3 DNA reads TGTGCCATCAGTGACAGGAATACCTACGAGCAGTACGTC. Residues: CAISDRNTYEQYV.

V usage is TRBV3-1 (or the pseudogene TRBV3-2) and J usage is TRBJ1-5; D not certain. V was cut by 2 bases and J by 6 bases, with 8 bases left in between. The CDR3 contains 13 residues. Per germline, CDR1 LGHDT and CDR2 YNNKEL (reference sequence). In nucleotides, the CDR3 is TGTGCCAGCAGCCAAATCTCCGGTCAGCCCCAGCATTTT. This codes for CASSQISGQPQHF.

V usage is TRBV27 and J usage is TRBJ2-1; 7 bases line up with TRBD1. The ends lost 5 bases at V and 9 bases at J; junction bases unmatched: 4. The CDR3 is made up of 12 amino acids. Germline V gene data show CDR1 as MNHEY and CDR2 as SMNVEV (reference sequence). The CDR3 DNA follows: TGTGCCAGCAGTGCACAGGGGCCTGAGCAGTTCTTC. Translated: CASSAQGPEQFF.

The chain is built from TRBV5-8 and TRBJ1-5; TRBD1 is a possible D gene (5 bases). Germline CDR1 is SGHTS and CDR2 is YDEGEE. Trimming shortened V by 6 bases and J by 4 bases, and 20 bases separated the two germline ends. The CDR3 runs 16 residues. The CDR3 coding sequence is TGTGCCAGCATACCCCTTGGGGGGAGGAAAAATCAGCCCCAGCATTTT. Protein sequence: CASIPLGGRKNQPQHF.

The chain recombines TRBV11-2 with TRBJ2-5, with 10 positions matching TRBD2. There are 15 residues in the CDR3. Per germline, CDR1 SGHAT and CDR2 FQNNGV. V shed 5 bases, J shed 1 base, and the junction held 4 bases outside the gene matches. CDR3 nucleotides: TGTGCCAGCAGCGGACTAGCGGAGACCCAAGAGACCCAGTACTTC. It specifies CASSGLAETQETQYF.

The chain is built from TRBV4-3 and TRBJ2-1; 8 positions agree with TRBD1. Germline trimming cut 1 base from V and 7 bases from J; bases unmatched to any gene: 6. CDR3 length equals 15 residues. Germline loops: CDR1 LGHNA, CDR2 YSLEER. The CDR3 DNA reads TGCGCCAGCAGCCAAGGTCAGGGGGCGAGGAATGAGCAGTTCTTC. It translates to CASSQGQGARNEQFF.

The chain couples TRBV29-1 to TRBJ1-2, with TRBD1 as a possible D gene (5 bases). The CDR3 runs 13 residues. The V end was cut by 4 bases, the J end by 6 bases, with 15 bases between. CDR1 SQVTM and CDR2 ANQGSEA come from the germline V gene. CDR3 DNA: TGCAGCGTTGGCCGGGGGGGTATGGATGGCTACACCTTC. This translates into CSVGRGGMDGYTF.

This chain joins TRBV5-8 and TRBJ1-2, with 12 bases identical to TRBD1. The trim removed 3 bases at V and 7 bases at J, leaving 16 bases unmatched. This CDR3 comprises 18 residues. Germline lookup yields CDR1 SGHTS and CDR2 YDEGEE. In nucleotides, the CDR3 is TGTGCCAGCAGCTCCCCGACGGGACAGGGGGCGTGGAGGTTTGGCTACACCTTC. Protein sequence: CASSSPTGQGAWRFGYTF.

The CDR3 loop is CASTVGGNSDTQYF. CDR3 nucleotide sequence: TGTGCCAGCACCGTGGGGGGGAATTCAGATACGCAGTATTTT. The V and J genes are TRBV6-5 and TRBJ2-3; 7 bases are shared with TRBD2. The CDR3 extends over 14 amino acids. Trimming at V came to 7 bases and at J to 4 bases, leaving 8 bases not matched to a gene. Germline CDR1 reads MNHEY; CDR2 reads SVGAGI.

V usage is TRBV7-2 and J usage is TRBJ2-3; D might be TRBD2 (5 bases). Germline CDR1 and CDR2: SGHTA and FQGNSA. This CDR3 region has 14 residues. V gave up 4 bases and J gave up 4 bases, with 12 bases separating them. The CDR3 reads CASSSLLAADTQYF. The CDR3 coding sequence is TGTGCCAGCAGCTCTCTTCTAGCCGCAGATACGCAGTATTTT.

The chain links TRBV2 to TRBJ2-3; 9 bases align to TRBD2. The CDR3 has 17 amino acids. CDR1 is SNHLY, CDR2 FYNNEI, per germline. V dropped 7 bases and J dropped 0; count of bases not matched to a gene: 11. The CDR3 sequence is CASTPTRLADSTDTQYF. The CDR3 DNA sequence: TGTGCCAGCACCCCAACCAGACTAGCGGACAGCACAGATACGCAGTATTTT. The full variable domain, rest sourced from reference TRBV2 and TRBJ2-3, is EPEVTQTPSHQVTQMGQEVILRCVPISNHLYFYWYRQILGQKVEFLVSFYNNEISEKSEIFDDQFSVERPDGSNFTLKIRSTKLEDSAMYFCASTPTRLADSTDTQYFGPGTRLTVL.

This clone was found once. The V gene is TRBV6-2 or TRBV6-3, the J gene TRBJ1-5; TRBD1 aligns across 7 bases. The ends lost 3 bases at V and 2 bases at J; junction bases unmatched: 7. CDR3 length: 16 residues. The germline CDR1 and CDR2 sequences are MNHEY and SVGEGT. Written as DNA, the CDR3 is TGTGCCAGCAGTTATCAAGGGGGCTCCGGCAATCAGCCCCAGCATTTT. This sequence encodes CASSYQGGSGNQPQHF.

The chain employs TRBV14 and TRBJ1-1, with D hard to call. The V end was cut by 0 bases, the J end by 7 bases, with 9 bases between. This CDR3 comprises 13 residues. Germline assignment: CDR1 SGHDN and CDR2 FVKESK. This CDR3 reads CASSQDFAGEAFF. CDR3 nucleotides: TGTGCCAGCAGCCAAGATTTCGCGGGTGAAGCTTTCTTT.

This clone has only one observation. The chain couples TRBV3-1 (or the pseudogene TRBV3-2) to TRBJ2-7; D ambiguous. V gave up 3 bases and J gave up 0 bases, with 3 bases separating them. CDR3 length equals 12 residues. The germline V gene encodes CDR1 LGHDT and CDR2 YNNKEL (reference sequence). CDR3 sequence reads: CASSQSSYEQYF. Written as DNA, the CDR3 is TGTGCCAGCAGCCAGAGCTCCTACGAGCAGTACTTC.

The chain has TRBV5-1 and TRBJ2-1; 8 positions agree with TRBD1. With V trimmed by 4 bases and J by 5 bases, 11 bases remained unmatched. Per the germline V gene, CDR1 is SGHRS and CDR2 is YFSETQ. CDR3 length: 16 amino acids. CDR3 sequence: CASSAFPDRVNNEQFF. CDR3 coding DNA: TGCGCCAGCAGCGCCTTCCCGGACAGGGTAAACAATGAGCAGTTCTTC.

This chain links TRBV18 with TRBJ2-5, with unresolved D. The germline V and J ends were trimmed by 3 bases and 3 bases, with 5 bases remaining between them. This CDR3 comprises 12 residues. From germline, CDR1 is KGHSH and CDR2 LQKENI. CDR3 in amino acids: CASSPQKETQYF. The CDR3 DNA reads as TGTGCCAGCTCACCTCAGAAAGAGACCCAGTACTTC. The whole variable domain, filled in from reference TRBV18 and TRBJ2-5, reads NAGVMQNPRHLVRRRGQEARLRCSPMKGHSHVYWYRQLPEEGLKFMVYLQKENIIDESGMPKERFSAEFPKEGPSILRIQQVVRGDSAAYFCASSPQKETQYFGPGTRLLVL.

The chain has TRBV6-5 and TRBJ1-2, with D possibly being TRBD1 (6 bases). Germline-derived CDR1 and CDR2 are MNHEY and SVGAGI. V was trimmed by 7 bases and J by 2 bases, leaving 14 bases between them. This CDR3 region has 14 residues. This CDR3 is CASKEQTGNYGYTF. CDR3 DNA: TGTGCCAGCAAAGAACAAACAGGGAACTATGGCTACACCTTC.